The text below deals with one TCR beta chain. Sequence at one end of the junction differs from germline and may be a read error. The germline CDR1 and CDR2 sequences are MNHEY and SVGAGI. The length of the CDR3 is 15 residues. This table comes from immunoSEQ multiplex PCR, and its TCRdb copy is limited to in-frame clones, with some not included. This table has roughly 140,000 clones, about 90% appearing once. This specimen belongs to a study of blood T cell repertoires in COVID-19. The TCR comes from a man between 60 and 75 years old who had recovered from COVID-19. V is TRBV6-5 and J is TRBJ2-2; D is possibly TRBD2 (5 bases). Sequencing used PBMCs or T cells enriched from blood (not recorded which). CDR3 amino acids: CASTVRAAPTRELFF. The CDR3 DNA sequence: TGTGCCAGCACCGTTCGAGCGGCGCCCACCAGGGAGCTGTTTTTT.